The 29 T cell receptor beta chains presented below share a single source sample, sequenced in a study of T cell changes during pregnancy in multiple sclerosis (dated by TCRdb to the late 2010s). Receptor libraries were prepared by the immunoSEQ multiplex PCR assay. Not all clones reach the TCRdb copy of this immuneACCESS table, which keeps in-frame sequences only. Checked studies attribute under half of the gap to unresolved V genes and leave the rest unexplained. Counted in this sample were tens of thousands of clones; roughly 92% of them appeared once. Jointly, the top ten make up about 2% of the sample. The sample was peripheral blood, taken before pregnancy. The receptors originated from a female donor with multiple sclerosis, enrolled in a pregnancy study.

This clone appeared once. This chain links TRBV7-9 with TRBJ2-5, with TRBD2 matching over 11 bases. The J segment lost 1 base and the V segment lost 4 bases, leaving 5 bases of the junction unmatched. This CDR3 region has 16 residues. Germline V lookup: CDR1 SEHNR, CDR2 FQNEAQ (reference sequence). As DNA, the CDR3 is TGTGCCAGCAGCTCCTTAGCGGGAGGGATCCAAGAGACCCAGTACTTC. It codes for CASSSLAGGIQETQYF.

This chain uses TRBV5-3 with TRBJ2-3; no clear D. TRBV5-3 carries the ORF label, with uncertain function. V shed 6 bases and J shed 6 bases, with 11 bases lying between them. The CDR3 is 12 amino acids. Written as DNA, the CDR3 is TGTGCCAGAATTTTAAATCTGGATACGCAGTATTTT. It codes for CARILNLDTQYF.

The chain couples TRBV19 to TRBJ2-1, with 9 bases identical to TRBD2. With V trimmed by 3 bases and J by 13 bases, 10 bases remained unmatched. The CDR3 covers 14 residues. Germline lookup yields CDR1 LNHDA and CDR2 SQIVND (reference sequence). The chain's CDR3 is CASSMVVAGAPQFF. CDR3 nucleotides: TGTGCCAGTAGTATGGTAGTAGCGGGAGCCCCACAGTTCTTC. Full variable domain (rest looked up from reference TRBV19 and TRBJ2-1): DGGITQSPKYLFRKEGQNVTLSCEQNLNHDAMYWYRQDPGQGLRLIYYSQIVNDFQKGDIAEGYSVSREKKESFPLTVTSAQKNPTAFYLCASSMVVAGAPQFFGPGTRLTVL.

This chain uses TRBV7-6 with TRBJ1-1; 7 bases line up with TRBD1. The germline CDR1 and CDR2 sequences are SGHVS and FNYEAQ. Trimming cost V 5 bases and J 2 bases; bases outside gene matches: 2. This CDR3 has 13 residues. CDR3 loop: CASSDRVNTEAFF. CDR3 DNA sequence: TGTGCCAGCAGCGACAGGGTCAACACTGAAGCTTTCTTT. The variable domain in full, completed from reference TRBV7-6 and TRBJ1-1, reads GAGVSQSPRYKVTKRGQDVALRCDPISGHVSLYWYRQALGQGPEFLTYFNYEAQQDKSGLPNDRFSAERPEGSISTLTIQRTEQRDSAMYRCASSDRVNTEAFFGQGTRLTVV.

This CDR3 reads CASSNARTSGRDNEQFF. The CDR3 DNA reads as TGTGCCAGTAGTAATGCCCGGACTAGCGGGAGGGACAATGAGCAGTTCTTC. The chain is built from TRBV19 and TRBJ2-1; 15 bases fit TRBD2. The CDR3 extends over 17 amino acids. V trimming: 4 bases; J trimming: 5 bases; junction bases outside the gene matches: 6. Germline V gene lookup returns CDR1 LNHDA and CDR2 SQIVND (reference sequence).

V gene TRBV27 combines with J gene TRBJ2-1; D is ambiguous. CDR3 length: 14 amino acids. Trimming shortened V by 5 bases and J by 1 base, and 9 bases separated the two germline ends. In germline, CDR1 is MNHEY, CDR2 SMNVEV (reference sequence). CDR3 in DNA: TGTGCCAGCAGTCGAGGCTTATCCTACAATGAGCAGTTCTTC. This encodes CASSRGLSYNEQFF.

The chain links TRBV2 to TRBJ1-5; D gene uncertain. The CDR3 loop spans 15 amino acids. V dropped 4 bases and J dropped 1 base, with 11 bases sitting between them. In germline, CDR1 is SNHLY, CDR2 FYNNEI. The CDR3, as DNA: TGTGCCAGCAGTGCCGGAACTACAAGCAATCAGCCCCAGCATTTT. Translation gives CASSAGTTSNQPQHF.

This chain links TRBV5-1 with TRBJ2-7; no definite D call. The CDR3 loop spans 14 amino acids. Germline V lookup: CDR1 SGHRS, CDR2 YFSETQ. Between the trimmed V and J ends, which lost 0 bases and 0 bases, there was a span of 7 bases. This CDR3 reads CASSLAGNSYEQYF. CDR3 DNA sequence: TGCGCCAGCAGCTTGGCCGGTAACTCCTACGAGCAGTACTTC.

The V gene is TRBV12-5, the J gene TRBJ2-7, with TRBD2 matching 14 bases. This CDR3 is built from 21 residues. Per germline, CDR1 LGHNT and CDR2 FRNRAP. Germline trimming cut 0 bases from V and 0 bases from J; bases unmatched to any gene: 13. In nucleotides, the CDR3 is TGTGCTAGTGGTTTGGTAAATATCCGGACTAGCGGGAGGATCAGCTCCTACGAGCAGTACTTC. It is translated as CASGLVNIRTSGRISSYEQYF.

This sequence joins TRBV2 and TRBJ1-4; maybe TRBD1 (5 bases). V dropped 6 bases and J dropped 8 bases, with 13 bases sitting between them. Germline V CDR1 and CDR2: SNHLY, FYNNEI. This CDR3 comprises 13 residues. CDR3 sequence reads: CASRWQGREKLFF. CDR3 nucleotides: TGTGCCAGCAGGTGGCAGGGTAGGGAAAAACTGTTTTTT.

J is TRBJ2-7 and V is TRBV19, with TRBD1 matching over 7 bases. Germline V gene lookup returns CDR1 LNHDA and CDR2 SQIVND (reference sequence). V lost 2 bases, J lost 6 bases, and 10 bases stayed unmatched. The CDR3 runs 15 residues. CDR3 in amino acids: CASSITDRSASEQYF. Written as DNA, the CDR3 is TGTGCCAGTAGTATAACGGACAGGTCGGCGTCCGAGCAGTACTTC.

The rearrangement joins TRBV15 to TRBJ1-2, with D uncertain. From germline, CDR1 is LNHNV and CDR2 YYDKDF (reference sequence). V gave up 2 bases and J gave up 4 bases, with 17 bases separating them. This CDR3 spans 16 amino acids. CDR3 amino acids: CATSRSTGSFGYGYTF. The CDR3 region has the DNA TGTGCCACCAGCAGAAGTACGGGGTCCTTCGGCTATGGCTACACCTTC.

CDR3 protein: CSVEVRGGGTEQYF. CDR3 DNA sequence: TGCAGCGTTGAAGTAAGGGGAGGGGGGACCGAGCAGTACTTC. The chain combines TRBV29-1 with TRBJ2-7, with D maybe TRBD2 (7 bases). The CDR3 sequence is 14 residues long. Germline V gene data show CDR1 as SQVTM and CDR2 as ANQGSEA. Deletions cut 1 base from V and 6 bases from J, with 16 bases between.

The rearrangement uses TRBV7-3 and TRBJ2-7, with 9 bases identical to TRBD2. The junction had 1 base not matched to a gene; V was cut back by 2 bases and J by 2 bases. The germline V gene has CDR1 SGHTA and CDR2 FQGTGA. The CDR3 runs 14 residues. The CDR3 DNA follows: TGTGCCAGCAGCTTAGCGGGAGGGGCCTACGAGCAGTACTTC. Its translation: CASSLAGGAYEQYF.

The V gene is TRBV29-1, the J gene TRBJ2-7; D is possibly TRBD2 (6 bases). V was pared by 6 bases and J by 7 bases, with 10 bases between. The CDR3 runs 10 residues. Germline CDR1 is SQVTM and CDR2 is ANQGSEA. The DNA of the CDR3 is TGCAGCGTGATTCGGGGGGAGCAGTACTTC. Its protein product is CSVIRGEQYF.

This clone has just a few counts. This sequence joins TRBV6-5 and TRBJ1-1, with TRBD1 as a possible D gene (6 bases). Germline V gives CDR1 MNHEY, CDR2 SVGAGI. This CDR3 contains 14 residues. The V end was cut by 6 bases, the J end by 1 base, with 12 bases between. CDR3 DNA sequence: TGTGCCAGCAGCCTAACAGGGAAGAACACTGAAGCTTTCTTT. As protein: CASSLTGKNTEAFF.

This chain connects TRBV13 to TRBJ2-1; TRBD2 aligns across 10 bases. This CDR3 has 17 residues. Germline CDR1 reads PRHDT; CDR2 reads FYEKMQ (reference sequence). Trimming at V came to 0 bases and at J to 9 bases, leaving 11 bases not matched to a gene. CDR3 region: CASSLGFVLAGVGEQFF. DNA for the CDR3: TGTGCCAGCAGCTTAGGTTTCGTGCTAGCGGGAGTTGGTGAGCAGTTCTTC.

This rearrangement joins TRBV7-9 to TRBJ2-7; D is unresolved. The CDR3 sequence is 11 residues long. V gave up 4 bases and J gave up 3 bases, with 4 bases separating them. Germline lookup yields CDR1 SEHNR and CDR2 FQNEAQ (reference sequence). In DNA, the CDR3 is TGTGCCAGCAGCTCCCGCTACGAGCAGTACTTC. Its translation is CASSSRYEQYF.

Details on this clone: An end of the junction does not agree with germline; a read error may underlie this. The rearrangement joins TRBV7-7 to TRBJ2-1; D is perhaps TRBD2 (5 bases). Germline CDR1 is SSHAT and CDR2 is FNYEAQ (reference sequence). The CDR3 has 15 amino acids. Here the CDR3 reads CASSLDWSSYNEQFF. The DNA of the CDR3 is TGTGCTAGCAGCTTGGACTGGAGCTCCTACAATGAGCAGTTCTTC. Based on the CDR3 plus reference TRBV7-7 and TRBJ2-1, the full variable domain is GAGVSQSPRYKVTKRGQDVTLRCDPISSHATLYWYQQALGQGPEFLTYFNYEAQPDKSGLPSDRFSAERPEGSISTLTIQRTEQRDSAMYRCASSLDWSSYNEQFFGPGTRLTVL.

The chain couples TRBV6-6 to TRBJ1-3, with 9 bases lining up with TRBD1. Germline-derived CDR1 and CDR2 are MNHNY and SVGAGI (reference sequence). Trimming took 8 bases from V and 2 from J; bases not matched to a gene: 7. This CDR3 is built from 15 residues. The chain's CDR3 is CASQQGAIAGNTIYF. CDR3 sequence (DNA): TGTGCCAGCCAACAGGGGGCCATCGCTGGAAACACCATATATTTT.

Written as DNA, the CDR3 is TGCAGCGTCTCCCTCCAGGGGGCGAACACCGGGGAGCTGTTTTTT. This encodes CSVSLQGANTGELFF. The genes are TRBV29-1 and TRBJ2-2; 7 bases are shared with TRBD1. Germline CDR1 SQVTM, CDR2 ANQGSEA. The CDR3 sequence is 15 residues long. J gave up 0 bases and V 6 bases, and 7 bases lay outside the gene matches.

CDR3 sequence reads: CACRGTSGNNYEQYF. The CDR3 region has the DNA TGTGCCTGCCGGGGGACTAGCGGGAATAACTACGAGCAGTACTTC. The chain employs TRBV30 and TRBJ2-7; 13 bases line up with TRBD2. Trimming cost V 6 bases and J 3 bases; bases outside gene matches: 8. This CDR3 is 15 amino acids long. The germline gives CDR1 GTSNPN, CDR2 SVGIG (reference sequence).

V gene TRBV19 combines with J gene TRBJ2-6; the D gene is possibly TRBD2 (6 bases). The CDR3 extends over 20 amino acids. Germline CDR1 reads LNHDA; CDR2 reads SQIVND (reference sequence). The germline V and J ends were trimmed by 0 bases and 4 bases, with 22 bases remaining between them. DNA for the CDR3: TGTGCCAGTAGTATAGATGCCACCGGGACTCGGTCAGCCGGGGCCAACGTCCTGACTTTC. Its protein is CASSIDATGTRSAGANVLTF. Complete variable domain (other parts from reference TRBV19 and TRBJ2-6): DGGITQSPKYLFRKEGQNVTLSCEQNLNHDAMYWYRQDPGQGLRLIYYSQIVNDFQKGDIAEGYSVSREKKESFPLTVTSAQKNPTAFYLCASSIDATGTRSAGANVLTFGAGSRLTVL.

This clone was counted a few times. This sequence joins TRBV14 and TRBJ1-1; 9 nucleotides match TRBD1. CDR1 SGHDN and CDR2 FVKESK come from the germline V gene. The CDR3 length is 16 residues. V trimming: 3 bases; J trimming: 6 bases; junction bases outside the gene matches: 11. CDR3 residues: CASSHFGTGTGSEAFF. The DNA for the CDR3 is TGTGCCAGCAGCCATTTTGGAACCGGGACAGGGTCTGAAGCTTTCTTT. Combining the CDR3 with reference TRBV14 and TRBJ1-1 gives the whole variable domain EAGVTQFPSHSVIEKGQTVTLRCDPISGHDNLYWYRRVMGKEIKFLLHFVKESKQDESGMPNNRFLAERTGGTYSTLKVQPAELEDSGVYFCASSHFGTGTGSEAFFGQGTRLTVV.

V and J are TRBV11-2 and TRBJ2-1, with 9 positions matching TRBD1. This CDR3 contains 15 residues. The V segment lost 5 bases and the J segment 8 bases; nucleotides outside the gene matches: 10. CDR1 is SGHAT, CDR2 FQNNGV, per germline. CDR3 nucleotides: TGTGCCAGCAGCGCCACAGGGGGCGGTTTAGATGAGCAGTTCTTC. Its translation: CASSATGGGLDEQFF.

This sequence joins TRBV18 and TRBJ1-5, with 10 bases aligning to TRBD1. The V gene end was trimmed by 5 bases and the J gene end by 5 bases; junction bases not matched to a gene: 0. CDR1 is KGHSH, CDR2 LQKENI, per germline. There are 13 residues in the CDR3. The CDR3 here is CASSGQGDQPQHF. CDR3 nucleotide sequence: TGTGCCAGCTCAGGACAGGGGGATCAGCCCCAGCATTTT.

The chain joins TRBV25-1 to TRBJ1-1, with TRBD1 matching 8 bases. CDR1 is MGHDK, CDR2 SYGVNS, per germline. V was clipped by 8 bases and J by 4 bases; unmatched bases: 3. The CDR3 is 12 residues long. The CDR3: CASQGAGTEAFF. The CDR3 DNA reads as TGTGCCAGCCAGGGGGCCGGCACTGAAGCTTTCTTT.

This clone was detected a few times. The V call is TRBV7-2, the J call TRBJ2-5, with 8 bases aligning to TRBD2. Germline V gene lookup returns CDR1 SGHTA and CDR2 FQGNSA. CDR3 length: 15 residues. Trimming at V came to 6 bases and at J to 2 bases, leaving 8 bases not matched to a gene. CDR3 loop: CASSPGGAGQETQYF. CDR3 nucleotide sequence: TGTGCCAGCAGTCCGGGGGGGGCAGGTCAAGAGACCCAGTACTTC.

CDR3 region: CASSNYGGNEQFF. For the CDR3, the DNA is TGTGCCAGTAGTAATTACGGGGGCAATGAGCAGTTCTTC. The chain links TRBV19 to TRBJ2-1; D perhaps matches TRBD2 (6 bases). The CDR3 has 13 residues. CDR1 and CDR2 (germline): LNHDA, SQIVND (reference sequence). Trimming stripped 4 bases from V and 6 bases from J, with 10 bases between. The complete variable domain, with remaining parts taken from reference TRBV19 and TRBJ2-1, reads DGGITQSPKYLFRKEGQNVTLSCEQNLNHDAMYWYRQDPGQGLRLIYYSQIVNDFQKGDIAEGYSVSREKKESFPLTVTSAQKNPTAFYLCASSNYGGNEQFFGPGTRLTVL.